One and the same sample provided the 27 T cell receptor beta chains below, sequenced in a study of blood T cell repertoires in COVID-19. TCRdb's table, derived via immunoSEQ multiplex PCR, lists solely in-frame clones and lacks some. Of approximately 45,000 clones in the sample, around nine tenths were seen once. The sample taken for sequencing was peripheral blood. The receptors shown here come from a woman aged 35 to 49 with acute or convalescent COVID-19.

The chain couples TRBV7-2 to TRBJ1-5, with TRBD1 as a possible D gene (6 bases). In germline, CDR1 is SGHTA, CDR2 FQGNSA. The V and J ends lost 2 bases and 0 bases respectively, with 11 bases between them. The CDR3 has 16 residues. The CDR3 sequence: CASSLWGGYSNQPQHF. The CDR3 DNA follows: TGTGCCAGCAGCTTATGGGGGGGCTATAGCAATCAGCCCCAGCATTTT.

This chain uses TRBV7-2 with TRBJ2-1; TRBD2 is a possible D gene (5 bases). The CDR3 runs 18 residues. The germline gives CDR1 SGHTA, CDR2 FQGNSA. V was cut by 2 bases and J by 5 bases, with 22 bases left in between. Written as DNA, the CDR3 is TGTGCCAGCAGCTTACGGGAAGCCTCGGTGCCACCGAACAATGAGCAGTTCTTC. Amino acid sequence: CASSLREASVPPNNEQFF.

The rearrangement uses TRBV7-8 and TRBJ2-7; no firm D call. Germline V CDR1 and CDR2: SGHVS, FQNEAQ. The CDR3 length is 15 residues. The V gene lost 5 bases and the J gene lost 6 bases, with 20 bases spanning the gap. The CDR3 DNA reads TGTGCCAGCAGCCGTGCGGTCTTGGCAAGAAGCGAGCAGTACTTC. It specifies CASSRAVLARSEQYF.

This chain joins TRBV2 and TRBJ1-5; 8 bases align to TRBD1. The CDR3 loop spans 16 amino acids. V was clipped by 6 bases and J by 1 base; unmatched bases: 8. Germline V gene sequence: CDR1 SNHLY, CDR2 FYNNEI. The CDR3 DNA reads as TGTGCCAGCAGCGAAAGGACAGGGTACAGCAATCAGCCCCAGCATTTT. Translated, it gives CASSERTGYSNQPQHF.

This chain connects TRBV29-1 to TRBJ1-3; no clear D gene. Germline V lookup: CDR1 SQVTM, CDR2 ANQGSEA. The CDR3 length is 13 residues. Trimming pared 0 bases from V and 5 bases from J, leaving 8 bases between. The CDR3 DNA follows: TGCAGCGTTGAAGATCAGTCCAGAAACACCATATATTTT. Translated: CSVEDQSRNTIYF.

The chain recombines TRBV4-3 with TRBJ2-7, with a tentative D call TRBD2 (5 bases). This CDR3 has 15 amino acids. The germline gives CDR1 LGHNA, CDR2 YSLEER. V was shortened by 0 bases and J by 6 bases, with 15 bases between the two germline ends. The CDR3 DNA sequence: TGCGCCAGCAGCCAAGAACCGACTACGTCGAGCGAGCAGTACTTC. This translates into CASSQEPTTSSEQYF.

This rearrangement joins TRBV5-1 to TRBJ1-2; D is unclear. The V gene lost 1 base and the J gene lost 8 bases, with 12 bases spanning the gap. The CDR3 runs to 13 residues. CDR1 and CDR2 from the germline V gene are SGHRS and YFSETQ. CDR3 loop: CASSLRVQEGYTF. The DNA of the CDR3 is TGCGCCAGCAGCTTGCGGGTTCAAGAGGGCTACACCTTC. Full variable domain (missing parts from reference TRBV5-1 and TRBJ1-2): KAGVTQTPRYLIKTRGQQVTLSCSPISGHRSVSWYQQTPGQGLQFLFEYFSETQRNKGNFPGRFSGRQFSNSRSEMNVSTLELGDSALYLCASSLRVQEGYTFGSGTRLTVV.

This chain uses TRBV5-4 with TRBJ1-4; possible D gene TRBD1, 5 bases. Germline CDR1 is SGHNT and CDR2 is YYREEE (reference sequence). This CDR3 has 13 residues. V was clipped by 0 bases and J by 7 bases, with 7 bases between them. DNA of the CDR3: TGTGCCAGCAGCTTGGACAGGTCTGAAAAACTGTTTTTT. It specifies CASSLDRSEKLFF. The complete variable domain, with remaining parts taken from reference TRBV5-4 and TRBJ1-4, reads ETGVTQSPTHLIKTRGQQVTLRCSSQSGHNTVSWYQQALGQGPQFIFQYYREEENGRGNFPPRFSGLQFPNYSSELNVNALELDDSALYLCASSLDRSEKLFFGSGTQLSVL.

The chain joins TRBV28 to TRBJ1-2, with TRBD1 matching 9 bases. The CDR3 spans 14 residues. V shed 5 bases, J shed 7 bases, and the junction held 8 bases outside the gene matches. Germline V lookup: CDR1 MDHEN, CDR2 SYDVKM. CDR3 amino acids: CASSVPRGQGGYTF. In DNA form, the CDR3 reads TGTGCCAGCAGTGTCCCGCGGGGACAGGGTGGCTACACCTTC.

The chain uses TRBV7-7 and TRBJ2-3, with TRBD2 as a possible D gene (6 bases). Trimming removed 4 bases from V and 0 bases from J, with 11 bases in between. Germline CDR1 and CDR2: SSHAT and FNYEAQ (reference sequence). This CDR3 region has 15 residues. The chain's CDR3 is CASSSGLQSTDTQYF. Here the CDR3 DNA reads TGTGCCAGCAGCTCGGGACTCCAGAGCACAGATACGCAGTATTTT.

V usage is TRBV19 and J usage is TRBJ1-4; 8 bases match TRBD1. The V and J ends lost 9 bases and 16 bases, in that order; junction bases with no gene match: 19. Germline CDR1 is LNHDA and CDR2 is SQIVND (reference sequence). The length of the CDR3 is 14 residues. This CDR3 reads CASRSRDRPGGEFF. DNA for the CDR3: TGTGCCAGCAGGTCCCGGGACAGGCCCGGAGGAGAGTTTTTT.

This chain joins TRBV7-3 and TRBJ2-5, with D perhaps TRBD2 (6 bases). The CDR3 has 14 residues. The V end was cut by 3 bases, the J end by 2 bases, with 10 bases between. Germline CDR1 SGHTA, CDR2 FQGTGA. The CDR3 loop is CASSLDRGQETQYF. CDR3 nucleotides: TGTGCCAGCAGCTTGGACCGGGGGCAAGAGACCCAGTACTTC.

The chain combines TRBV4-3 with TRBJ2-1; the match to TRBD2 covers 10 bases. Trimming cost V 4 bases and J 8 bases; bases outside gene matches: 5. The CDR3 length is 14 residues. Looked up from germline, CDR1 is LGHNA and CDR2 is YSLEER. The DNA for the CDR3 is TGCGCCAGCAGCCTCGGGACTAGCGTGGATGAGCAGTTCTTC. As protein: CASSLGTSVDEQFF.

The rearrangement uses TRBV19 and TRBJ1-5, with 7 bases lining up with TRBD1. V dropped 1 base and J dropped 3; count of bases not matched to a gene: 3. The germline gives CDR1 LNHDA, CDR2 SQIVND (reference sequence). This CDR3 has 15 residues. The CDR3: CASSIVTGDNQPQHF. DNA of the CDR3: TGTGCCAGTAGTATAGTTACAGGGGACAATCAGCCCCAGCATTTT.

The gene calls are TRBV19 and TRBJ1-5, with D possibly matching TRBD1 (6 bases). This CDR3 comprises 16 residues. V was shortened by 4 bases and J by 0 bases, with 13 bases between the two germline ends. Looked up from germline, CDR1 is LNHDA and CDR2 is SQIVND (reference sequence). The CDR3 region has the DNA TGTGCCAGTAGTAGGGGGGGGCCGGATAGCAATCAGCCCCAGCATTTT. Protein product: CASSRGGPDSNQPQHF. Combining the CDR3 with reference TRBV19 and TRBJ1-5 gives the whole variable domain DGGITQSPKYLFRKEGQNVTLSCEQNLNHDAMYWYRQDPGQGLRLIYYSQIVNDFQKGDIAEGYSVSREKKESFPLTVTSAQKNPTAFYLCASSRGGPDSNQPQHFGDGTRLSIL.

J is TRBJ1-2 and V is TRBV3-1 (or the pseudogene TRBV3-2); 7 bases are a match to TRBD1. Germline loops: CDR1 LGHDT, CDR2 YNNKEL (reference sequence). The CDR3 consists of 15 residues. Trimming at V came to 0 bases and at J to 9 bases, leaving 10 bases not matched to a gene. The CDR3 here is CASSQDGQGVGSYTF. CDR3 coding DNA: TGTGCCAGCAGCCAAGATGGGCAGGGGGTGGGTAGCTACACCTTC.

The chain uses TRBV9 and TRBJ2-7, with D hard to call. Germline V gene data show CDR1 as SGDLS and CDR2 as YYNGEE. With 0 bases removed from V and 2 bases from J, the gap between germline ends came to 12 bases. The length of the CDR3 is 15 residues. CDR3 protein: CASSVGQFSPYEQYF. The CDR3 bases are TGTGCCAGCAGCGTAGGCCAGTTTTCCCCCTACGAGCAGTACTTC.

The genes are TRBV25-1 and TRBJ1-1, with 11 bases identical to TRBD1. The CDR3 extends over 13 amino acids. V trimming: 3 bases; J trimming: 10 bases; junction bases outside the gene matches: 4. Germline assignment: CDR1 MGHDK and CDR2 SYGVNS. As DNA, the CDR3 is TGTGCCAGCAGTGATGGACAGGGGGCTGGAGCTTTCTTT. It specifies CASSDGQGAGAFF.

The chain carries TRBV11-1 and TRBJ1-2; 8 nucleotides match TRBD1. This CDR3 is 16 amino acids long. V was clipped by 3 bases and J by 6 bases; unmatched bases: 12. The germline V gene encodes CDR1 SGHAT and CDR2 FQDESV (reference sequence). CDR3 region: CASSFNRGSFDNGYTF. For the CDR3, the DNA is TGTGCCAGCAGCTTCAACAGGGGGTCCTTCGATAATGGCTACACCTTC.

J is TRBJ1-2 and V is TRBV19, with 7 bases fitting TRBD1. V dropped 2 bases and J dropped 0; count of bases not matched to a gene: 9. Germline V gene data show CDR1 as LNHDA and CDR2 as SQIVND (reference sequence). This CDR3 has 17 residues. The CDR3 DNA reads as TGTGCCAGTAGTATACCGGGACAGCTCCATCCTAACTATGGCTACACCTTC. Translated: CASSIPGQLHPNYGYTF.

This clone was seen only once. The rearrangement joins TRBV3-1 (or the pseudogene TRBV3-2) to TRBJ2-4, with 8 bases lining up with TRBD2. The germline CDR1 and CDR2 sequences are LGHDT and YNNKEL (reference sequence). V was clipped by 4 bases and J by 7 bases; unmatched bases: 12. The CDR3 runs to 16 residues. The CDR3 DNA follows: TGTGCCAGCAGCCCCGCCCGGGGGGGCGTACCGAACATTCAGTACTTC. Amino acids: CASSPARGGVPNIQYF.

The chain has TRBV29-1 and TRBJ1-1, with 7 bases identical to TRBD1. CDR3 length: 15 residues. V was pared by 3 bases and J by 2 bases, with 9 bases of the junction left unmatched. The germline CDR1 and CDR2 sequences are SQVTM and ANQGSEA. CDR3 DNA sequence: TGCAGCGTTGAGGCACAGGGACAGACCAACACTGAAGCTTTCTTT. This encodes CSVEAQGQTNTEAFF.

V usage is TRBV25-1 and J usage is TRBJ2-7; TRBD1 is a possible D gene (6 bases). V was clipped by 1 base and J by 7 bases, with 20 bases between them. The CDR3 contains 16 residues. The germline V gene encodes CDR1 MGHDK and CDR2 SYGVNS. The CDR3 sequence is CASSEFARTGMLEQYF. In nucleotides, the CDR3 is TGTGCCAGCAGTGAATTCGCACGCACAGGGATGTTGGAGCAGTACTTC.

CDR3 coding DNA: TGTGCCAGCAGCCGGGGGGTGATGAACACTGAAGCTTTCTTT. Translated, it gives CASSRGVMNTEAFF. The chain uses TRBV9 and TRBJ1-1; the D gene is possibly TRBD1 (5 bases). CDR1 and CDR2 (germline): SGDLS, YYNGEE. V was pared by 4 bases and J by 0 bases, with 10 bases between. The CDR3 length is 14 residues.

The genes are TRBV28 and TRBJ2-7, with TRBD2 as a possible D gene (5 bases). Germline V gene data show CDR1 as MDHEN and CDR2 as SYDVKM. Trimming cost V 8 bases and J 6 bases, with 11 bases left between them. The CDR3 runs to 11 residues. CDR3 loop: CASLTGVEQYF. As DNA, the CDR3 is TGTGCCAGCCTCACCGGGGTCGAGCAGTACTTC.

The chain carries TRBV7-2 and TRBJ2-5; 12 bases are shared with TRBD2. Losses at the gene ends were 1 base for V and 13 bases for J; bases not matched to a gene: 7. This CDR3 has 14 amino acids. The germline V gene has CDR1 SGHTA and CDR2 FQGNSA. The CDR3 loop is CASSLELAGGRMYF. In DNA, the CDR3 is TGTGCCAGCAGCTTAGAACTAGCGGGGGGTCGAATGTACTTC.

The chain carries TRBV2 and TRBJ2-1; D is uncertain. V lost 7 bases, J lost 5 bases, and 6 bases lay in between. The germline V gene encodes CDR1 SNHLY and CDR2 FYNNEI. This CDR3 comprises 11 residues. The DNA for the CDR3 is TGTGCCAGCACAGTCGACAATGAGCAGTTCTTC. Protein product: CASTVDNEQFF.